The rows below give T cell receptor beta chains drawn from one sample of a study of blood T cells in healthy people across ages. TCRdb fed the 5' RACE reads into MiXCR, producing one record per CDR3 protein. The sample carries about 640,000 distinct CDR3 sequences, roughly three fifths recorded once. Sequencing was done on a sample of blood. The source of these receptors is a man aged 60-69 years in good health. The CDR3 runs from the conserved cysteine through the conserved F or W. The order of the fields is clone size, V gene, D gene, J gene, CDR3 protein, CDR3 DNA. A D gene is named only where the DNA matches it firmly. Rows may omit the clone size; those that give it use once, few, many or a size class.

clone_size: -
v_call: TRBV7-2
d_call: TRBD2
j_call: TRBJ2-1
cdr3_aa: CLSRSGGAYSYNEQFF
cdr3_nt: TGTCTATCTCGGAGCGGGGGGGCCTACTCCTACAATGAGCAGTTCTTC

clone_size: -
v_call: TRBV5-1
d_call: -
j_call: TRBJ1-2
cdr3_aa: CASSPNTGKGHGYTF
cdr3_nt: TGCGCCAGCAGCCCCAACACAGGGAAAGGGCATGGCTACACCTTC

clone_size: -
v_call: TRBV5-1
d_call: TRBD1
j_call: TRBJ2-1
cdr3_aa: CASSQLTGTNEQFF
cdr3_nt: TGCGCCAGCAGCCAGCTGACAGGGACCAATGAGCAGTTCTTC

clone_size: -
v_call: TRBV18
d_call: -
j_call: TRBJ1-4
cdr3_aa: CASSLAPGGRTNEKLFF
cdr3_nt: TGTGCCAGCTCACTTGCCCCGGGGGGGCGAACGAATGAAAAACTGTTTTTT

clone_size: -
v_call: TRBV5-1
d_call: -
j_call: TRBJ1-6
cdr3_aa: CASSLARSDSPLHF
cdr3_nt: TGCGCCAGCAGCTTGGCCCGCTCGGATTCACCCCTCCACTTT

clone_size: -
v_call: TRBV2
d_call: -
j_call: TRBJ2-7
cdr3_aa: CASTPVGGNVGEQYF
cdr3_nt: TGTGCCAGCACACCTGTGGGAGGTAATGTCGGCGAGCAGTACTTC

clone_size: -
v_call: TRBV9
d_call: -
j_call: TRBJ2-7
cdr3_aa: CASSVGGATGSEQYF
cdr3_nt: TGTGCCAGCAGCGTAGGGGGAGCGACAGGCTCTGAGCAGTACTTC

clone_size: -
v_call: TRBV20-1
d_call: TRBD2
j_call: TRBJ2-3
cdr3_aa: CSARYSMGGDPDTQYF
cdr3_nt: TGCAGTGCTAGATACTCGATGGGGGGGGACCCAGATACGCAGTATTTT

clone_size: -
v_call: TRBV10-3
d_call: -
j_call: TRBJ2-1
cdr3_aa: CAISEGGQRGFYNEQFF
cdr3_nt: TGTGCCATCAGTGAGGGTGGACAAAGAGGGTTTTACAATGAGCAGTTCTTC

clone_size: few
v_call: TRBV3-1
d_call: -
j_call: TRBJ2-7
cdr3_aa: CASSPGGLGYEQYF
cdr3_nt: TGTGCCAGCAGTCCTGGGGGTCTCGGCTACGAGCAGTACTTC

clone_size: -
v_call: TRBV5-1
d_call: -
j_call: TRBJ1-1
cdr3_aa: CASSPGARDTEAFF
cdr3_nt: TGCGCCAGCAGCCCCGGGGCAAGGGACACTGAAGCTTTCTTT

clone_size: few
v_call: TRBV2
d_call: TRBD1
j_call: TRBJ1-2
cdr3_aa: CASRQGGGGGYTF
cdr3_nt: TGTGCCAGCAGACAGGGGGGAGGCGGTGGCTACACCTTC

clone_size: few
v_call: TRBV6-5
d_call: -
j_call: TRBJ2-1
cdr3_aa: CASSLRTVYNEQFF
cdr3_nt: TGTGCCAGCAGTTTGAGGACAGTTTACAATGAGCAGTTCTTC

clone_size: -
v_call: TRBV18
d_call: TRBD1
j_call: TRBJ1-2
cdr3_aa: CASSRSGGPDYGYTF
cdr3_nt: TGTGCCAGCTCACGCTCAGGGGGGCCGGACTATGGCTACACCTTC

clone_size: -
v_call: TRBV7-2
d_call: TRBD2
j_call: TRBJ2-5
cdr3_aa: CASSSGLRQETQYF
cdr3_nt: TGTGCCAGCAGCTCGGGACTACGCCAAGAGACCCAGTACTTC

clone_size: -
v_call: TRBV7-2
d_call: -
j_call: TRBJ2-3
cdr3_aa: CASSLEAVADTQYF
cdr3_nt: TGTGCCAGCAGCTTAGAGGCGGTCGCGGATACGCAGTATTTT

clone_size: once
v_call: TRBV9
d_call: TRBD1
j_call: TRBJ2-5
cdr3_aa: CASSPHGNRGQNGETQYF
cdr3_nt: TGTGCCAGCAGCCCCCACGGGAACAGGGGACAGAACGGGGAGACCCAGTACTTC

clone_size: -
v_call: TRBV20-1
d_call: -
j_call: TRBJ2-5
cdr3_aa: CSAYGGRDQETQYF
cdr3_nt: TGCAGTGCCTACGGGGGGCGGGACCAAGAGACCCAGTACTTC

clone_size: -
v_call: TRBV20-1
d_call: -
j_call: TRBJ1-2
cdr3_aa: CSAQVGGYGYTF
cdr3_nt: TGCAGTGCCCAAGTTGGGGGCTATGGCTACACCTTC

clone_size: -
v_call: TRBV20-1
d_call: TRBD1
j_call: TRBJ1-1
cdr3_aa: CSAREGARITEAFF
cdr3_nt: TGCAGTGCTAGGGAGGGGGCGAGGATCACTGAAGCTTTCTTT

clone_size: -
v_call: TRBV10-3
d_call: -
j_call: TRBJ1-6
cdr3_aa: CAISPSDGDSPLHF
cdr3_nt: TGTGCCATCAGCCCCTCGGACGGGGATTCACCCCTCCACTTT

clone_size: -
v_call: TRBV7-6
d_call: TRBD1
j_call: TRBJ2-7
cdr3_aa: CASSLRTGLSSYEQYF
cdr3_nt: TGTGCCAGCAGCCTCCGGACAGGCCTTAGCTCCTACGAGCAGTACTTC

clone_size: -
v_call: TRBV4-2
d_call: TRBD2
j_call: TRBJ2-5
cdr3_aa: CASSQPGGVGETQYF
cdr3_nt: TGTGCCAGCAGCCAACCTGGGGGGGTCGGAGAGACCCAGTACTTC

clone_size: -
v_call: TRBV7-6
d_call: -
j_call: TRBJ2-2
cdr3_aa: CASSLVVGANTGELFF
cdr3_nt: TGTGCCAGCAGCTTAGTGGTCGGGGCGAACACCGGGGAGCTGTTTTTT

clone_size: once
v_call: TRBV6-6
d_call: TRBD2
j_call: TRBJ2-5
cdr3_aa: CASTRLAVGETQYF
cdr3_nt: TGTGCCAGCACCCGACTAGCGGTAGGAGAGACCCAGTACTTC

clone_size: -
v_call: TRBV28
d_call: TRBD2
j_call: TRBJ2-1
cdr3_aa: CASSKLGLAGGYEQFF
cdr3_nt: TGTGCCAGCAGTAAATTGGGACTAGCGGGGGGTTATGAGCAGTTCTTC

clone_size: -
v_call: TRBV5-5
d_call: -
j_call: TRBJ2-4
cdr3_aa: CASSLEPLAKNIQYF
cdr3_nt: TGTGCCAGCAGCTTGGAGCCACTAGCCAAAAACATTCAGTACTTC

clone_size: -
v_call: TRBV5-1
d_call: TRBD1
j_call: TRBJ1-1
cdr3_aa: CASSLQGIGDTEAFF
cdr3_nt: TGCGCCAGCAGCCTACAGGGGATCGGGGACACTGAAGCTTTCTTT

clone_size: -
v_call: TRBV25-1
d_call: -
j_call: TRBJ2-1
cdr3_aa: CASSGGLDNEQFF
cdr3_nt: TGTGCCAGCAGTGGGGGCCTCGACAATGAGCAGTTCTTC

clone_size: -
v_call: TRBV20-1
d_call: TRBD1
j_call: TRBJ2-1
cdr3_aa: CSVRGRAYNEQFF
cdr3_nt: TGCAGTGTCAGGGGGCGCGCCTACAATGAGCAGTTCTTC

clone_size: -
v_call: TRBV20-1
d_call: -
j_call: TRBJ2-1
cdr3_aa: CRSQKGGDEQFF
cdr3_nt: TGCAGGTCCCAAAAGGGAGGTGATGAGCAGTTCTTC

clone_size: -
v_call: TRBV7-2
d_call: -
j_call: TRBJ2-2
cdr3_aa: CASSSTRAGGGELFF
cdr3_nt: TGTGCCAGCAGCTCGACTAGGGCCGGGGGAGGGGAGCTGTTTTTT

clone_size: once
v_call: TRBV5-4
d_call: TRBD1
j_call: TRBJ2-1
cdr3_aa: CASSFRDRGSDEQFF
cdr3_nt: TGTGCCAGCAGCTTCCGGGACAGGGGTAGCGATGAGCAGTTCTTC

clone_size: -
v_call: TRBV24-1
d_call: -
j_call: TRBJ2-5
cdr3_aa: CATSDGGTGAQETQYF
cdr3_nt: TGTGCCACCAGTGACGGGGGGACAGGCGCACAAGAGACCCAGTACTTC

clone_size: -
v_call: TRBV29-1
d_call: -
j_call: TRBJ1-3
cdr3_aa: CSAGSGTGNTIYF
cdr3_nt: TGCAGCGCCGGGTCAGGGACTGGAAACACCATATATTTT

clone_size: -
v_call: TRBV12-3/TRBV12-4
d_call: -
j_call: TRBJ1-5
cdr3_aa: CASSPQGLLNQPQHF
cdr3_nt: TGTGCCAGCAGTCCCCAGGGACTGCTCAATCAGCCCCAGCATTTT

clone_size: few
v_call: TRBV20-1
d_call: TRBD2
j_call: TRBJ2-7
cdr3_aa: CSAMAGGSYEQYF
cdr3_nt: TGCAGTGCTATGGCGGGGGGCTCCTACGAGCAGTACTTC

clone_size: -
v_call: TRBV29-1
d_call: -
j_call: TRBJ2-5
cdr3_aa: CSVAASVFETQYF
cdr3_nt: TGCAGCGTTGCTGCTAGCGTGTTCGAGACCCAGTACTTC

clone_size: -
v_call: TRBV6-1
d_call: -
j_call: TRBJ2-3
cdr3_aa: CASSENRETDTQYF
cdr3_nt: TGTGCCAGCAGTGAAAACAGGGAAACAGATACGCAGTATTTT

clone_size: -
v_call: TRBV6-4
d_call: TRBD2
j_call: TRBJ2-6
cdr3_aa: CASARDGLAGGANVLTF
cdr3_nt: TGTGCCAGCGCGAGAGATGGACTAGCAGGTGGGGCCAACGTCCTGACTTTC

clone_size: -
v_call: TRBV6-2/TRBV6-3
d_call: -
j_call: TRBJ2-5
cdr3_aa: CASSFWSGRGSQETQYF
cdr3_nt: TGTGCCAGCAGTTTCTGGAGCGGCAGGGGAAGCCAAGAGACCCAGTACTTC

clone_size: few
v_call: TRBV12-3/TRBV12-4
d_call: -
j_call: TRBJ2-3
cdr3_aa: CASSFGGDTQYF
cdr3_nt: TGTGCCAGCAGTTTTGGGGGGGATACGCAGTATTTT

clone_size: -
v_call: TRBV18
d_call: TRBD1
j_call: TRBJ2-7
cdr3_aa: CASSPGTGGAYEQYF
cdr3_nt: TGTGCCAGCTCACCGGGGACAGGGGGAGCCTACGAGCAGTACTTC